This paragraph reports one T cell receptor beta chain. Its antigen is still unknown. Per-base quality was not reported, and no clone a single base away is much larger than it. This entry comes from a study of siplizumab effects on memory and regulatory T cells (dated by TCRdb to between 2018 and 2021). A note on the overall study: Across under 10 responder-stimulator pairs, paired mixed lymphocyte reactions were conducted with siplizumab at approximately 0.96 ug/mL and without drug. The study examined how the anti-CD2 antibody siplizumab affects alloreactive T-cell subsets in allogeneic mixed lymphocyte reactions built from human PBMCs. Results the study describes overall, beyond this receptor: Whether proliferating Tregs from siplizumab cultures were suppressive was not functionally confirmed. Unstimulated naive T cells appeared to be more diverse than memory T cells, and naive cells seemed to make a substantial contribution to the alloresponse. About 75-96% of proliferating CD4+ or CD8+ clones could not be given a naive or memory phenotype. Siplizumab significantly lowered the cumulative frequency of alloreactive sequences that could be traced to unstimulated CD4+ memory T cells. Because sequences below about 10^-5 frequency were poorly captured, only a minor fraction of alloreactive clones could be mapped to unstimulated subsets. Among mappable alloreactive CD4+ clones, an average Treg-derived fraction of about 70% was observed with siplizumab, compared with about 25% in control reactions.

CDR1 and CDR2 were assigned from the germline V gene (reference sequence) as SGHNT and YYREEE. V was cut back by 3 bases and J by 11 bases, leaving a gap of 11 bases between them. Its CDR3 holds 11 amino acids, cysteine through phenylalanine. Only CDR3 DNA remains: 33 bases, in frame from the first base. Cells in the mixed lymphocyte reaction were cultured together at 37 degrees C for five to seven days. Responder PBMCs were labelled with CFSE, stimulator PBMCs were labelled with Violet Dye, and the two were mixed at a 1:1 ratio. TCRbeta CDR3 sequencing was performed on sorted unstimulated T cells and on proliferating T cells recovered from mixed lymphocyte reactions. Fresh whole blood from around 11 HLA-typed healthy donors was used to isolate PBMCs. For TCR sequencing, responder T cells that had proliferated and were CFSE-low were FACS-sorted once the mixed lymphocyte reaction was over. The library was obtained by the immunoSEQ multiplex PCR assay. Each sample had roughly 90,000 TCR templates assayed by the deep sequencing platform. Genomic DNA extracted from sorted T cells was used for TCRbeta CDR3 sequencing. In the authors' own workflow: Clonal analysis of TCRbeta CDR3 data was done in the R programming language. Alloreactive CD4+ and CD8+ clones were defined by comparing unstimulated samples with post-reaction CFSE-low samples. Regulatory or non-regulatory origin was assigned to alloreactive CD4+ clones by matching of sequences to sorted unstimulated Treg and non-Treg repertoires. TCRdb limited this immuneACCESS table to in-frame rearrangements with V and J called. A share of clones is missing; checked studies link under half to unresolved V genes, and the rest is unexplained. V, J and clone size are those of that table, while D and trimming were read from the DNA. Recorded for this sample are more than 10,000 clones; approximately 39% of them occurred a single time. The ten largest clones capture roughly 9.1% of the sample.

The receptor was derived from a human donor in good health; the cells came from an allogeneic mixed lymphocyte reaction. The sequenced material came from CFSE-low (dividing) CD8+ T cells sorted from an allogeneic mixed lymphocyte reaction. Rearrangement joined TRBV5-4 to TRBJ1-2; the D gene identity is not certain. Read as DNA, the sequence is TGTGCCAGCAGCTGGCCGGGAGGGTACACCTTC. The translation is CASSWPGGYTF.